Listed below are T cell receptor beta chains from one sample, sequenced in a study of siplizumab effects on memory and regulatory T cells. Profiled with immunoSEQ multiplex PCR; TCRdb holds only in-frame clones, not every one. This table holds around 110,000 clones, about 95% found once. The sequenced material came from non-Treg CD4+ T cells sorted from blood. The receptors here all came from a human donor in good health. CDR3s include the opening cysteine and the closing phenylalanine or tryptophan. A D gene is named only where the DNA matches it firmly. A row's size may be missing; if present it is once, few, many or a size class.

CDR3nt: TGTGCCAGCAGTAAGACAGAATCTTATGGCTACACCTTC; CDR3aa: CASSKTESYGYTF; d_gene: -; j_gene: TRBJ1-2; abundance: -; v_gene: TRBV2
CDR3nt: TGTGCCAGCAGCGCTAGCGGGAGGAGCACAGATACGCAGTATTTT; CDR3aa: CASSASGRSTDTQYF; d_gene: TRBD2; j_gene: TRBJ2-3; abundance: -; v_gene: TRBV7-9
CDR3nt: TGTGCCAGCAGTGCTGTCGACGGGAAATACCGCTCTGGGGCCAACGTCCTGACTTTC; CDR3aa: CASSAVDGKYRSGANVLTF; d_gene: -; j_gene: TRBJ2-6; abundance: -; v_gene: TRBV2
CDR3nt: TGTGCCAGCGTAGCGGGAGTCCAAGAGACCCAGTACTTC; CDR3aa: CASVAGVQETQYF; d_gene: TRBD2; j_gene: TRBJ2-5; abundance: -; v_gene: TRBV2
CDR3nt: TGTGCCAGCAGCTTCACTCAGGGGGCGATCACTGAAGCTTTCTTT; CDR3aa: CASSFTQGAITEAFF; d_gene: TRBD1; j_gene: TRBJ1-1; abundance: -; v_gene: TRBV5-8
CDR3nt: TGTGCCAGCATTAGCGGGAGGATCACGGCAGATACGCAGTATTTT; CDR3aa: CASISGRITADTQYF; d_gene: TRBD2; j_gene: TRBJ2-3; abundance: -; v_gene: TRBV6-1
CDR3nt: TGTGCCAGCAGTTCCGACAGGGGAGGGTCACCCCTCCACTTT; CDR3aa: CASSSDRGGSPLHF; d_gene: TRBD1; j_gene: TRBJ1-6; abundance: -; v_gene: TRBV6-5
CDR3nt: TGTGCCAGCAGGTCAGGGGGGGCCCATGCACCCCAGTACTTC; CDR3aa: CASRSGGAHAPQYF; d_gene: -; j_gene: TRBJ2-5; abundance: once; v_gene: TRBV2
CDR3nt: TGTGCCAGCAGCTTGACTAGCGGGATGGGAGATACGCAGTATTTT; CDR3aa: CASSLTSGMGDTQYF; d_gene: TRBD2; j_gene: TRBJ2-3; abundance: once; v_gene: TRBV5-4
CDR3nt: TGTGCCAGCTCCCGAGAGGGTTTTTCCACAGATACGCAGTATTTT; CDR3aa: CASSREGFSTDTQYF; d_gene: -; j_gene: TRBJ2-3; abundance: once; v_gene: TRBV18
CDR3nt: TGTGCCAGCACCCGACAGGAGAATCAGCCCCAGCATTTT; CDR3aa: CASTRQENQPQHF; d_gene: -; j_gene: TRBJ1-5; abundance: -; v_gene: TRBV7-2
CDR3nt: TGTGCCAGCAGCTTGTACCGGGGGGGGACAGATACGCAGTATTTT; CDR3aa: CASSLYRGGTDTQYF; d_gene: TRBD2; j_gene: TRBJ2-3; abundance: -; v_gene: TRBV7-9
CDR3nt: TGTGCCAGCAGCGCACGAGGATTGAACGAAAAACTGTTTTTT; CDR3aa: CASSARGLNEKLFF; d_gene: -; j_gene: TRBJ1-4; abundance: -; v_gene: TRBV7-9
CDR3nt: TGTGCCACCAGCAGAGATCAGGGGGGTTATCAGCCCCAGCATTTT; CDR3aa: CATSRDQGGYQPQHF; d_gene: TRBD1; j_gene: TRBJ1-5; abundance: -; v_gene: TRBV15
CDR3nt: TGTGCCAGCTCACTTACTGACGCCGGGAACACTGAAGCTTTCTTT; CDR3aa: CASSLTDAGNTEAFF; d_gene: -; j_gene: TRBJ1-1; abundance: -; v_gene: TRBV18
CDR3nt: TGTGCCAGCAGTTCCGGGACAGGGACCTCCCTCTATGGCTACACCTTC; CDR3aa: CASSSGTGTSLYGYTF; d_gene: TRBD1; j_gene: TRBJ1-2; abundance: -; v_gene: TRBV2
CDR3nt: TGTGCCATCAGGGGCAGGGAGGATCAGCCCCAGCATTTT; CDR3aa: CAIRGREDQPQHF; d_gene: -; j_gene: TRBJ1-5; abundance: once; v_gene: TRBV10-3
CDR3nt: TGCAGCGGGGGACAGGGGGCCGGCTACACCTTC; CDR3aa: CSGGQGAGYTF; d_gene: TRBD1; j_gene: TRBJ1-2; abundance: -; v_gene: TRBV29-1
CDR3nt: TGTGCCAGCAGCTTTGGGACTAGCTCGCTTGAGCAGTTCTTC; CDR3aa: CASSFGTSSLEQFF; d_gene: TRBD2; j_gene: TRBJ2-1; abundance: -; v_gene: TRBV5-4
CDR3nt: TGTGCCAGTTTCACGACCGGGACAGGGAACACTGAAGCTTTCTTT; CDR3aa: CASFTTGTGNTEAFF; d_gene: TRBD1; j_gene: TRBJ1-1; abundance: -; v_gene: TRBV19
CDR3nt: TGTGCCAGCAGCCTGGTAGGGGGACCGGGAGAGCAGTACTTC; CDR3aa: CASSLVGGPGEQYF; d_gene: -; j_gene: TRBJ2-7; abundance: -; v_gene: TRBV5-6
CDR3nt: TGTGCCAGCAGCTTCCTGAGACAGGGGGAACGGTACGAGCAGTACTTC; CDR3aa: CASSFLRQGERYEQYF; d_gene: TRBD1; j_gene: TRBJ2-7; abundance: -; v_gene: TRBV5-6